This T cell receptor (beta chain) emerged from a study of T cell changes during pregnancy in multiple sclerosis (dated by TCRdb to between 2017 and 2020). General notes on the study: Changes in the T cell repertoire over the course of pregnancy were examined in this study in women with multiple sclerosis.

The library was made by the immunoSEQ multiplex PCR assay. TCRdb took over this immuneACCESS table, retaining in-frame rearrangements with V and J assigned. Such tables are incomplete; in checked studies, under half of the missing clones stem from an unresolved V gene, and the remainder is unexplained. For this sample there are roughly 97,000 clones; less than 95% appear just once. The ten largest clones represent under 0.8% of the sample. Trimmed from V: 4 bases; trimmed from J: 8 bases; junction bases lacking a gene match: 7. The CDR3 runs 13 amino acids, cysteine and phenylalanine included. Only the CDR3 region is kept as DNA, spanning 39 bases read in frame from base 1. CDR1 and CDR2, per the germline V gene, are MRHNA and SNTAGT. In regard to this clone: The target of this receptor is not known. Base qualities are missing; no much larger clone stands one base away.

The sequenced sample was peripheral blood, obtained in the second trimester of pregnancy. Recombination joined TRBV6-4 with TRBJ1-1; TRBD1 lines up with 7 middle nucleotides. The clonotype was recovered from a female donor in good health, enrolled as a control in a pregnancy study. The bases read TGTGCCAGCAGTGGGGACAGTAGCGCCGAAGCTTTCTTT. Its translation reads: CASSGDSSAEAFF.